The source of this TCR beta chain is a study of cytomegalovirus exposure and HLA in healthy donors. Study-wide results and limits: Most likely, a cluster of highly shared sequence variants arose as a sequencing artifact.

The PCR contained 60 Vbeta and 13 Jbeta primers. Assay: immunoSEQ multiplex PCR; the TCRdb copy retains only in-frame clones and omits some. This table holds 100,000 or so clones, roughly 13% found once. The CDR3 loop spans 12 amino acids. V shed 2 bases and J shed 6 bases, with 5 bases lying between them. Germline CDR1 LNHDA, CDR2 SQIVND (reference sequence). Of note for this clone: Antigen unknown.

V and J are TRBV19 and TRBJ2-1; no clear D gene. This receptor was taken from a man in his forties in good health and CMV-seropositive. Sequencing was performed on PBMCs. The CDR3 region is CASSIKPNEQFF. The CDR3, as DNA: TGTGCCAGTAGTATAAAGCCCAATGAGCAGTTCTTC.